This TCR beta chain was profiled in a study of blood T cells in healthy people across ages. Germline-derived CDR1 and CDR2 are DFQATT and SNEGSKA (reference sequence). The V gene lost 5 bases and the J gene lost 5 bases, with 18 bases spanning the gap. The CDR3 extends over 15 amino acids. General study results and limits: The study found TCR beta diversity correlated strongly with naive T cell percentage.

As regards this clonotype: Its antigen is unknown.

Next came a second PCR, run for 7 to 11 cycles, which used a sample-barcoded 5' primer along with a J-beta primer mix. TCRdb independently ran MiXCR on the 5' RACE reads; one entry per CDR3 protein. The data contain some 700,000 distinct CDR3 sequences, 20% to 25% of them singletons. Sequencing input: blood. This chain connects TRBV20-1 to TRBJ2-2; perhaps TRBD1 as D (5 bases). The TCR sequence derives from a man between 65 and 79 years old in good health. The DNA for the CDR3 is TGCAGTGCTCCGTCGGCCAGGGTGGATACCGGGGAGCTGTTTTTT. Encoded protein: CSAPSARVDTGELFF.